This TCR beta chain was found in a study of early T cells in non-severe SARS-CoV-2 infection. The CDR3 has 13 residues. Trimming took off 3 bases at V and 4 bases at J, with 8 bases between the two ends. Germline V lookup: CDR1 SGHTA, CDR2 FQGNSA. Researchers tagged individual cDNA molecules with unique molecular identifiers. Each CDR3 protein gets one entry after TCRdb re-called the 5' RACE reads with MiXCR. The profile shows some 64,000 distinct CDR3 sequences, roughly 18% of them singletons. This clonotype was observed a handful of times. This clonotype was sampled from an adult who was a healthcare worker with PCR-confirmed SARS-CoV-2 infection or an uninfected control (not recorded which). This chain links TRBV7-2 with TRBJ2-3, with TRBD1 as a possible D gene (6 bases). Source: whole blood, taken at baseline. The CDR3 is CASSLWTADTQYF. Here the CDR3 DNA reads TGTGCCAGCAGCTTGTGGACAGCAGATACGCAGTATTTT.